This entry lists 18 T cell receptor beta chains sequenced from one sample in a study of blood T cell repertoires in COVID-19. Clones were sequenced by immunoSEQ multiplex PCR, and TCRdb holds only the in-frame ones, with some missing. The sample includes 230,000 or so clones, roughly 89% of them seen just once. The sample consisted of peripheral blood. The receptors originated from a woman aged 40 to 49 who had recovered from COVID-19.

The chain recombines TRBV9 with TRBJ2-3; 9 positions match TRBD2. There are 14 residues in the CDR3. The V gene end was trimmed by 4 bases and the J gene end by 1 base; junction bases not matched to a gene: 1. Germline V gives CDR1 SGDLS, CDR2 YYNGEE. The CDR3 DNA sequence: TGTGCCAGCAGCCGGACTAGCGGCACAGATACGCAGTATTTT. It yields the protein CASSRTSGTDTQYF.

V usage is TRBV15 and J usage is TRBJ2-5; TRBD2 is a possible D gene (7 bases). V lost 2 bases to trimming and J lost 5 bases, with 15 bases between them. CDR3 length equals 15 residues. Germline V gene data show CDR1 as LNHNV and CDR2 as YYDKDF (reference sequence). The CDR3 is CATSRTGGPGETQYF. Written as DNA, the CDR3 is TGTGCCACCAGCAGAACCGGGGGGCCGGGTGAGACCCAGTACTTC.

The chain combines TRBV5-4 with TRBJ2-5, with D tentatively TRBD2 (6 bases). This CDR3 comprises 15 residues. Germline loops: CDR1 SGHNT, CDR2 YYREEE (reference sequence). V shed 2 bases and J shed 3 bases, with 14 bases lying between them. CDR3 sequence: CASSLDGRGEETQYF. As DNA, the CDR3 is TGTGCCAGCAGCTTAGATGGGCGGGGAGAAGAGACCCAGTACTTC.

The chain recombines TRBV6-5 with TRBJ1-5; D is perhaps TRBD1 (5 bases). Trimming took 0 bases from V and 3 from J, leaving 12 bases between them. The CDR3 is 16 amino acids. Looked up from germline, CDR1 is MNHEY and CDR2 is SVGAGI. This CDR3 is CASSYSHRPPNQPQHF. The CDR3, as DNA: TGTGCCAGCAGTTACTCGCACAGGCCCCCCAATCAGCCCCAGCATTTT.

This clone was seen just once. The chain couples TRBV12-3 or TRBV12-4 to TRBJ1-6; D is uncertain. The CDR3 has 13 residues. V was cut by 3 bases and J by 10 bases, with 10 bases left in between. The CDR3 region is CASSFSPRSPLHF. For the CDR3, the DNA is TGTGCCAGCAGTTTTTCCCCGCGATCACCCCTCCACTTT.

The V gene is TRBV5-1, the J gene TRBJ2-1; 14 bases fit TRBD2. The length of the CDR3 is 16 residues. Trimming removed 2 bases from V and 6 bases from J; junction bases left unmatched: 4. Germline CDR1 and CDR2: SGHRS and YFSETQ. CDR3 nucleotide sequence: TGCGCCAGCAGCTTAGAGGGACTAGCGGGAGCCAATGAGCAGTTCTTC. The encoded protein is CASSLEGLAGANEQFF.

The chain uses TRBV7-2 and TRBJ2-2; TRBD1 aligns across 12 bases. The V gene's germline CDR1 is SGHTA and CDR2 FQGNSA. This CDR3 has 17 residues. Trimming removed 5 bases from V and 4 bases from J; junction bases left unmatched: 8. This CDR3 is CASSPMGQGAVTGELFF. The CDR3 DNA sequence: TGTGCCAGCAGCCCGATGGGACAGGGGGCAGTCACCGGGGAGCTGTTTTTT. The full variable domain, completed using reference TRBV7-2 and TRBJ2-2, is GAGVSQSPSNKVTEKGKDVELRCDPISGHTALYWYRQSLGQGLEFLIYFQGNSAPDKSGLPSDRFSAERTGGSVSTLTIQRTQQEDSAVYLCASSPMGQGAVTGELFFGEGSRLTVL.

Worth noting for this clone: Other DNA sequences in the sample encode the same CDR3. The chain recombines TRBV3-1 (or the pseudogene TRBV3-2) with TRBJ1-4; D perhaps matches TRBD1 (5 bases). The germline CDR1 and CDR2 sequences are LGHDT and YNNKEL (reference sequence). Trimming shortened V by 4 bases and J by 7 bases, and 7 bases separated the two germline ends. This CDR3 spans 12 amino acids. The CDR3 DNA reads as TGTGCCAGCAGCCGGGGGGGTGAAAAACTGTTTTTT. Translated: CASSRGGEKLFF.

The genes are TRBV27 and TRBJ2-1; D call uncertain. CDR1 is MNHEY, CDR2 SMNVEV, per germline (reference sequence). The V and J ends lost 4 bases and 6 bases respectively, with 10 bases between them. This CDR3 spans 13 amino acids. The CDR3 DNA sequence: TGTGCCAGCAGTTCCCGGCCAGGCAATGAGCAGTTCTTC. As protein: CASSSRPGNEQFF.

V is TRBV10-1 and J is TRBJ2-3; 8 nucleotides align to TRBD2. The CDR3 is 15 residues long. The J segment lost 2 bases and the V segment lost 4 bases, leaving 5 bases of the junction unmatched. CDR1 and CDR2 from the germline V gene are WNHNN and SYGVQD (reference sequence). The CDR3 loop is CASSVIAGPTDTQYF. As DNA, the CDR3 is TGCGCCAGCAGTGTCATAGCGGGACCCACAGATACGCAGTATTTT.

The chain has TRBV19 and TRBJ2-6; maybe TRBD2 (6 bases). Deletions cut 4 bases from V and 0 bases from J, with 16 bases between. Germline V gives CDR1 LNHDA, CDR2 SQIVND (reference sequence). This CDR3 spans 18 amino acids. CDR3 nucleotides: TGTGCCAGTAGTAGAAGGGGAGGTAGAGACTCTGGGGCCAACGTCCTGACTTTC. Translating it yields CASSRRGGRDSGANVLTF.

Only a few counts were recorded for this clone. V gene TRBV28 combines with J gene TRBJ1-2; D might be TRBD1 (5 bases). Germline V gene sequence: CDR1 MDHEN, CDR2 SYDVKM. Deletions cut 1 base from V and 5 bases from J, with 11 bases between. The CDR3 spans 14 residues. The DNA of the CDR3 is TGTGCCAGCAGTTTATCCGACAGCAATTATGGCTACACCTTC. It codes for CASSLSDSNYGYTF.

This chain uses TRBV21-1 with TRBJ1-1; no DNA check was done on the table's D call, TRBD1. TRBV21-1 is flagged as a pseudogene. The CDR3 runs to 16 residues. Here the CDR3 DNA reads TGTGCCAGCATATCAGAGAGACAGGGAGGAGGCACTGAAGCTTTCTTT. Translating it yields CASISERQGGGTEAFF.

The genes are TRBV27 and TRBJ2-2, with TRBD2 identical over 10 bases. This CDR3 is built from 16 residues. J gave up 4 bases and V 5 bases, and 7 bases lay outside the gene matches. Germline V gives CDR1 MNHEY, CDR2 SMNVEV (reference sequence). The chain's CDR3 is CASSLLAGASTGELFF. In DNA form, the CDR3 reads TGTGCCAGCAGTCTCCTAGCGGGGGCTTCCACCGGGGAGCTGTTTTTT.

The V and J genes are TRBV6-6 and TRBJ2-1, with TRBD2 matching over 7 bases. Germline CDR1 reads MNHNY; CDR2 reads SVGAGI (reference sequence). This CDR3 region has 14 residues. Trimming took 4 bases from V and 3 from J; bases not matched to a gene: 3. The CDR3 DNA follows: TGTGCCAGCAGTTCACGGGAGGACTACAATGAGCAGTTCTTC. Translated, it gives CASSSREDYNEQFF.

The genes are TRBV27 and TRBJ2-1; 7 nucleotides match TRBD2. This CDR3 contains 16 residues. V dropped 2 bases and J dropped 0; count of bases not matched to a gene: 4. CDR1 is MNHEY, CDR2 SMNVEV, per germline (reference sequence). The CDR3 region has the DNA TGTGCCAGCAGTTTAGGGGGGGGAGACTCCTACAATGAGCAGTTCTTC. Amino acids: CASSLGGGDSYNEQFF.

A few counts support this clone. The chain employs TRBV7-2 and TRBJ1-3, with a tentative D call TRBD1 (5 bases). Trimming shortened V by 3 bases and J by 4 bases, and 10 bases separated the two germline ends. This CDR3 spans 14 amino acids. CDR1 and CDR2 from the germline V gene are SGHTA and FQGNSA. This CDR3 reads CASSLDTVGNTIYF. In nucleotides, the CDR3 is TGTGCCAGCAGCTTGGACACTGTAGGAAACACCATATATTTT.

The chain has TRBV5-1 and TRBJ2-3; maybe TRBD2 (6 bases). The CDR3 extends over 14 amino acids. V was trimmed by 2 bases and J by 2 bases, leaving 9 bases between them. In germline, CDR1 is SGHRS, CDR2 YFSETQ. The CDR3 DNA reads TGCGCCAGCAGCTTAGGCGGGAACACAGATACGCAGTATTTT. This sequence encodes CASSLGGNTDTQYF.